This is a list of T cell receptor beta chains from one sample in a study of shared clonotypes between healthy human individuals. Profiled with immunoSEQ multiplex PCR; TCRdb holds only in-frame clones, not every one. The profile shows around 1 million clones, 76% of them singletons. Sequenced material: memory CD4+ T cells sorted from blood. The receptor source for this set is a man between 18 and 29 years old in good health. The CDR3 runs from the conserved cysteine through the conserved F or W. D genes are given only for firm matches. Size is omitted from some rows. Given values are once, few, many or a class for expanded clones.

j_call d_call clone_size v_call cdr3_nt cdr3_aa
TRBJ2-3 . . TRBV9 TGTGCCAGCAGCGTAGTAGCGGAACTCACAGATACGCAGTATTTT CASSVVAELTDTQYF
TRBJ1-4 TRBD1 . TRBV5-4 TGTGCCAGCAGCTCCGGGACAGGGGACGGAAAACTGTTTTTT CASSSGTGDGKLFF
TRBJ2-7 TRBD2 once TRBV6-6 TGTGCCAGCACGGAGTCGGGGGGACGGCAGTACTTC CASTESGGRQYF
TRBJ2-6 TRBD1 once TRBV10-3 TGTGCCATCAGTGACCCGAGGGGACAGGTCGCCAACGTCCTGACTTTC CAISDPRGQVANVLTF
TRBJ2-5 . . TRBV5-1 TGCGCCAGCAGCTTGGAGGGCTTAGAGACCCAGTACTTC CASSLEGLETQYF
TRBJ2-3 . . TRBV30 TGTGCCTGGAGTAGAACGGTTAGCACAGATACGCAGTATTTT CAWSRTVSTDTQYF
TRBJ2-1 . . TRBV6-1 TGTGCCGCTGCGTTCGACCCCTCCTACAATGAGCAGTTCTTC CAAAFDPSYNEQFF
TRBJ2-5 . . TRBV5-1 TGCGCCAGCAGCGGACTAGGACAGGGTCAAGAGACCCAGTACTTC CASSGLGQGQETQYF
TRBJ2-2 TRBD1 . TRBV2 TGTGCCAGCAGTGTGGGACAGGAGTTCACCGGGGAGCTGTTTTTT CASSVGQEFTGELFF
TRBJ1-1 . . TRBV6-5 TGTGCCAGCAGTTACTTGGGGGAGGCTTTCTTT CASSYLGEAFF
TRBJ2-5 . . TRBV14 TGTGCCAGCAGCCAGGGACCGGGAGCTCTGGAGACCCAGTACTTC CASSQGPGALETQYF
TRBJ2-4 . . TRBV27 TGTGCCAGCAGTTCCTGGACTCCCCCGATGGTTAACATTCAGTACTTC CASSSWTPPMVNIQYF
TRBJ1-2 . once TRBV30 TGTGCCTGGAGTGTACTGGCAGCCTTCGACTATGGCTACACCTTC CAWSVLAAFDYGYTF
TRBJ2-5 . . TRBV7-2 TGTGCCAGCAGCGGGAGGGGGGGCGTGGAGACCCAGTACTTC CASSGRGGVETQYF
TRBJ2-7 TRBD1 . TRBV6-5 TGTGCCAGCAGCCCCGAGGACAGGGCTCACGAGCAGTACTTC CASSPEDRAHEQYF
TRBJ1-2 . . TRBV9 TGTGCCAGCAGCGCTCCAACAGGGTTTCTTGGCTACACCTTC CASSAPTGFLGYTF
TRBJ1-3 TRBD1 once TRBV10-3 TGTGCCATCAGTGAGACCGGGACAGGGGGCACGAGCTCTGGAAACACCATATATTTT CAISETGTGGTSSGNTIYF
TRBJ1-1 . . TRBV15 TGTGCCACCAGCAGGGACAGCATCGAGTTTAACACTGAAGCTTTCTTT CATSRDSIEFNTEAFF
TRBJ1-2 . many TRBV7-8 TGTGCCAGCAGCTTAAGGGAAGGGTCCTATGGCTACACCTTC CASSLREGSYGYTF
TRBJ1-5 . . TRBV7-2 TGTGCCAGTCAACGAACGACAGGAAGCAATCAGCCCCAGCATTTT CASQRTTGSNQPQHF
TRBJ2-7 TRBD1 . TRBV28 TGTGCCAGCACAGGGGACAGGCGATCCTACGAGCAGTACTTC CASTGDRRSYEQYF
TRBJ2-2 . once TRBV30 TGTGCCTGGAGTGTACAGGGGGAGCTGTTTTTT CAWSVQGELFF
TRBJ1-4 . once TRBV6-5 TGTGCCAGCGAACAGGCGGCAACTAATGAAAAACTGTTTTTT CASEQAATNEKLFF
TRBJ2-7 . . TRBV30 TGTGCCTGGAGGCGTGACTCGGGCTCCTACGAGCAGTACTTC CAWRRDSGSYEQYF
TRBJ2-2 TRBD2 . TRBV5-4 TGTGCCAGCAGCTTGGGCGGGACTATCTCTACCGGGGAGCTGTTTTTT CASSLGGTISTGELFF
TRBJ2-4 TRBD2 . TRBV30 TGTGCCTGGAGTGTACAGGGGGGACTAGCGGCCAAAAACATTCAGTACTTC CAWSVQGGLAAKNIQYF
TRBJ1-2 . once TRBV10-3 TGTGCCATCAGGGGGACACAATCACCTAACTATGGCTACACCTTC CAIRGTQSPNYGYTF
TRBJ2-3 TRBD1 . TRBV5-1 TGCGCCAGCAGCTCGACAGGGGTTAGTACAGATACGCAGTATTTT CASSSTGVSTDTQYF
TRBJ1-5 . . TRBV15 TGTGCCACCAGCACGAATCAGCCCCAGCATTTT CATSTNQPQHF
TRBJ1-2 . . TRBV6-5 TGTGCCAGCAGTCCCACCCGTCAGTATGGCTACACCTTC CASSPTRQYGYTF
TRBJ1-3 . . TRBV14 TGTGCCAGCAGCCAAGTATCGGCAGATGACACCATATATTTT CASSQVSADDTIYF
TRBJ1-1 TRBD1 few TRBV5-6 TGTGCCAGCAGCCTTCCCGGGACAGCCAACACTGAAGCTTTCTTT CASSLPGTANTEAFF
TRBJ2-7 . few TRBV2 TGTGCCAGCAGTGTCTACGAGCAGTACTTC CASSVYEQYF
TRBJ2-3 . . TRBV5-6 TGTGCCAGCAGCTTGGGGCAGTGGCTAATTAGCACAGATACGCAGTATTTT CASSLGQWLISTDTQYF
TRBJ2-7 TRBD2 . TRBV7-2 TGTGCCAGCAGCTTAGCGGGAGGGGCGACCTACGAGCAGTACTTC CASSLAGGATYEQYF
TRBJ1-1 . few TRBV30 TGTGCCTGGAGTGGAGTAACAGGCGGTTCGAACACTGAAGCTTTCTTT CAWSGVTGGSNTEAFF
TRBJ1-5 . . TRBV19 TGTGCCAGTATGTCCCCCGGGCCAGGGCGGGGACAGCCCCAGCATTTT CASMSPGPGRGQPQHF
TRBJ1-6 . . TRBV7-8 TGTGCCAGCAGCTTATTTTCCAGGGTTAATTCACCCCTCCACTTT CASSLFSRVNSPLHF
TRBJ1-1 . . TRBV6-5 TGTGCCAGCAGACCCCGTGTGAACACTGAAGCTTTCTTT CASRPRVNTEAFF
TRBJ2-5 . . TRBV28 TGTGCCAGCAATTCCGCCAAAGAGACCCAGTACTTC CASNSAKETQYF
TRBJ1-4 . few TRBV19 TGTGCCAGTAGAGTGGGGAATGAAAAACTGTTTTTT CASRVGNEKLFF
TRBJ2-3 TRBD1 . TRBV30 TGTGCCTGCCCAGAGGTACAGGGGGCCACAGATACGCAGTATTTT CACPEVQGATDTQYF
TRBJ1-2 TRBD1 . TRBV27 TGTGCCTCTGGACAGGGGGGGTATGGCTACACCTTC CASGQGGYGYTF
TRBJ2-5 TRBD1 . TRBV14 TGTGCCAGCAGGCGACAGGGCTTTCAAGAGACCCAGTACTTC CASRRQGFQETQYF
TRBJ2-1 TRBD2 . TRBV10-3 TGTGCCATCAGCTCACTAGCGGGAGGGGGTGAGCAGTTCTTC CAISSLAGGGEQFF